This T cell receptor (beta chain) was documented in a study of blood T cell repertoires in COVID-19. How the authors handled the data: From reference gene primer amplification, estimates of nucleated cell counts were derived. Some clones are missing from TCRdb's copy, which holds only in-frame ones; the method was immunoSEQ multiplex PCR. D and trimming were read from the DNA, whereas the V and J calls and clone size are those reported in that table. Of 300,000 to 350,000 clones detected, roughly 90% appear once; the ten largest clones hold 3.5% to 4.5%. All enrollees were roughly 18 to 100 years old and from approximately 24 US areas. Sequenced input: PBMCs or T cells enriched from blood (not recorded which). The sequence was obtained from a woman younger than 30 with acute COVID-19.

The CDR3 protein is CASSSFQGHEKLFF. The CDR3 bases are TGTGCCAGCAGTTCCTTCCAGGGTCACGAAAAACTGTTTTTT. The gene calls are TRBV27 and TRBJ1-4; a possible D gene is TRBD1 (5 bases). V was trimmed by 4 bases and J by 8 bases, leaving 14 bases between them. From germline, CDR1 is MNHEY and CDR2 SMNVEV (reference sequence). The CDR3 runs 14 residues.